This TCR beta chain was identified during a study of OX40 agonist ivuxolimab in advanced cancers. About the research overall: Allowance was made for prior anti-PD-1, anti-PD-L1 or anti-CTLA-4 therapy, and 40% to 45% had some.

Regarding the study as a whole: Among T cells, CD8+ cells averaged more expanded clones than CD4+ cells.

Data came from immunoSEQ multiplex PCR; TCRdb stores just in-frame clones and leaves some out. This sample carries just over 60,000 clones, around 87% of them seen once, and the ten largest clones take under 20%. To note about this clone: As yet, its antigen is unknown.

The CDR3 is 18 residues long. CDR1 and CDR2 from the germline V gene are SGHRS and YFSETQ. The ends were cut back, 0 bases at V and 0 bases at J, with 16 bases in the middle. The sequencing used CD4+ or CD8+ T cells sorted from blood, collected in a trial of the OX40 agonist ivuxolimab. The sequence was collected from an adult with an advanced solid tumor such as melanoma, head and neck, liver or kidney cancer. This chain links TRBV5-1 with TRBJ2-1, with D perhaps given as TRBD1 or TRBD2 (5 bases each). The CDR3 reads CASSLGGGVSLSYNEQFF. The DNA of the CDR3 is TGCGCCAGCAGCTTGGGTGGGGGAGTAAGCCTCTCCTACAATGAGCAGTTCTTC.